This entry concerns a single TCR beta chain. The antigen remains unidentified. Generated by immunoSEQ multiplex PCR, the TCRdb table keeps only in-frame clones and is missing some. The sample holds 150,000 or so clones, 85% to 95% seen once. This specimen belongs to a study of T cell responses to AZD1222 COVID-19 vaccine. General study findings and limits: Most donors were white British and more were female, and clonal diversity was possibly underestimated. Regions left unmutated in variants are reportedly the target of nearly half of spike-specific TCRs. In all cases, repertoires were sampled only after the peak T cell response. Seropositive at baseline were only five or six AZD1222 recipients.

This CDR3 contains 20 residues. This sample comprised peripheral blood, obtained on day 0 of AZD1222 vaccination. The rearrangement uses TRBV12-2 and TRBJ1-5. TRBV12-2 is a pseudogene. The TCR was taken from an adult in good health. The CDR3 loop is CASPPTLRQRVEGGNQPQHF. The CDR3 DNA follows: TGTGCAAGTCCCCCTACATTACGACAGCGAGTCGAGGGGGGGAATCAGCCCCAGCATTTT.